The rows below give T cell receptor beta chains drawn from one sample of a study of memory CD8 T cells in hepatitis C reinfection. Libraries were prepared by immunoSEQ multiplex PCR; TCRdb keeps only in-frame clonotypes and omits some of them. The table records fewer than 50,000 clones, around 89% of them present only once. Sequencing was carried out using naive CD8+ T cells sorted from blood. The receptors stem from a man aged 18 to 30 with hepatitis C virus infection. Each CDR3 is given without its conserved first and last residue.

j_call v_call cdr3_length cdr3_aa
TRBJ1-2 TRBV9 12 ASRGPTGSYGYT
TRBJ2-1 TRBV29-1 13 SVIPGLENRNEQF
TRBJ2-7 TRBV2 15 ASNVISSGNLSYEQY
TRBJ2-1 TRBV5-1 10 ASRLAGTEQF
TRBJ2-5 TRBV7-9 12 ASSYQGFGETQY
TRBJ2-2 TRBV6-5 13 ASSYPLVDTGELF
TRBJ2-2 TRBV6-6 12 ASADRVIAGELF
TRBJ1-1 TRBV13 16 ASSLRGTGFDMNTEAF
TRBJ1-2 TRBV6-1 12 ASSQGQGYYGYT
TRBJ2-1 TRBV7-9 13 ASSFALPSYNEQF
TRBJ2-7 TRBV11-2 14 ASSYRFSGATYEQY
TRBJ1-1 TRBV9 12 ASSVGTVNTEAF
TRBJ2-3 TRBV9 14 ASSPLAGGPGDTQY
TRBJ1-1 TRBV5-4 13 ASSLTGQGVTEAF
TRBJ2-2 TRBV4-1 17 ASSQSPGLAVANTGELF
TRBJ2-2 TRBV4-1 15 ASSQDGSGRGTGELF
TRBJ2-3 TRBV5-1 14 ASSLRLAGGVDTQY
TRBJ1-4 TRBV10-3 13 ALAGTVATNEKLF
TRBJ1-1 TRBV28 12 ASSFRQGDTEAF
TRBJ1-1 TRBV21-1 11 ASSKAQGSEAF
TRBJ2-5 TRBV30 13 AWGSGTGGQETQY
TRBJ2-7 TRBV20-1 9 SARDGYEQY
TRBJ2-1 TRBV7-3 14 ASSPRAVPSYNEQF
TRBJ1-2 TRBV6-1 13 ASSASDRTFYGYT
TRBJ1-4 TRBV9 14 ASSALGGGVNEKLF
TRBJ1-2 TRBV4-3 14 ASSPSTGGPVDGYT
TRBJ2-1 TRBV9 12 ASSVAGGPNEQF
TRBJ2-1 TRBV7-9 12 ASSLGGNRNEQF
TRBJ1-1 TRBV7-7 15 ASSLVMDRGFGTEAF
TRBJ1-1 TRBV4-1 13 ASSQERGLGTEAF
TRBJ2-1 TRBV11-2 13 ASSPGDFSYNEQF
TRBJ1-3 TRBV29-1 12 SVELAGRGNTIY
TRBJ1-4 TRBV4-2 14 ASSTSEQGAEEKLF
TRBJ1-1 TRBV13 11 ASSSNRGTEAF
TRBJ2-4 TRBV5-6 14 ASSSTVGAGEVIQY
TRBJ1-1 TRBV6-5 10 ASSPTGGEAF
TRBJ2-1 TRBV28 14 ASSYAFSSGSYEQF
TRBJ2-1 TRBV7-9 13 ASSLGPTGSHEQF
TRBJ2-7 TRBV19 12 ASSATGLRHEQY
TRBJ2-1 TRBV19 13 ASSSRDRVHNEQF
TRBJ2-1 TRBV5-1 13 ASSSITHSYNEQF